This TCR beta chain appears in the sequencing data of a study of post-analysis software for immune sequencing data. Concerning this clonotype: What it binds is unknown.

Findings of the study overall: When compared against controls, multiple sclerosis patients showed significantly lower normalized Chao1 diversity. F measure grouped same-batch samples tightly together. There were about 5 TRBV segments more frequent in patients than controls, and TRBV5-6, TRBV5-1 and TRBV20-1 were among them.

The authors incorporated unique molecular identifiers into the TCR beta cDNA libraries. cDNA molecules numbering 450,000 to 650,000 came from roughly 1.1 to 9.2 million T cells. Each CDR3 protein gets one entry after TCRdb re-called the PCR reads with MiXCR. The sample has more than 500,000 distinct CDR3 sequences; about a third are singletons. Germline V gene data show CDR1 as SGHTA and CDR2 as FQGNSA. The CDR3 loop spans 16 amino acids. The V gene end was trimmed by 3 bases and the J gene end by 5 bases; junction bases not matched to a gene: 9. Specimen: blood. The receptor was derived from a girl between 2 and 17 years old with multiple sclerosis. V usage is TRBV7-2 and J usage is TRBJ2-5; TRBD2 matches 10 bases. CDR3 nucleotide sequence: TGTGCCAGCAGCTTCTTACTAGCGGGGAAGGTTGAGACCCAGTACTTC. Protein sequence: CASSFLLAGKVETQYF. Supplemented by reference TRBV7-2 and TRBJ2-5, the full variable domain reads GAGVSQSPSNKVTEKGKDVELRCDPISGHTALYWYRQSLGQGLEFLIYFQGNSAPDKSGLPSDRFSAERTGGSVSTLTIQRTQQEDSAVYLCASSFLLAGKVETQYFGPGTRLLVL.